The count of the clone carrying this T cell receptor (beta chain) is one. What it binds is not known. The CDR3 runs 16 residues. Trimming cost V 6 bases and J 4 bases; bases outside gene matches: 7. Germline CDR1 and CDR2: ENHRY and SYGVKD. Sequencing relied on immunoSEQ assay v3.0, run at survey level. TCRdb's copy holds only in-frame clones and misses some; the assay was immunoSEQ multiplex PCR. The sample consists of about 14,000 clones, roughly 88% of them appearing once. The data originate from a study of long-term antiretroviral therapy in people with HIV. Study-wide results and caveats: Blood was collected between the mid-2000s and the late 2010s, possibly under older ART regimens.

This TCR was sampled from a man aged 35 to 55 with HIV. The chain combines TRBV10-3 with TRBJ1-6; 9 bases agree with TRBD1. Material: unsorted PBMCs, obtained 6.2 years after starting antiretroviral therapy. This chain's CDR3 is CAIRGTGGEYNSPLHF. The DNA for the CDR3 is TGTGCCATCAGGGGTACAGGGGGCGAGTATAATTCACCCCTCCACTTT.